The 4 T cell receptor beta chains in this list originate from one sample, sequenced in a study of cytomegalovirus exposure and HLA in healthy donors. Libraries were prepared by immunoSEQ multiplex PCR; TCRdb keeps only in-frame clonotypes and omits some of them. The data show 100,000 to 120,000 clones, roughly 89% seen once. The sequencing input was PBMCs. The receptors shown here come from a woman under 30 in good health and CMV-seronegative.

J is TRBJ2-3 and V is TRBV28; D might be TRBD2 (6 bases). CDR3 length: 18 residues. Trimming cost V 4 bases and J 2 bases, with 22 bases left between them. The germline gives CDR1 MDHEN, CDR2 SYDVKM. The CDR3 spells CASSSPRVIRGTTDTQYF. The DNA of the CDR3 is TGTGCCAGCAGTTCCCCCCGAGTTATACGCGGGACCACAGATACGCAGTATTTT.

The rearrangement uses TRBV2 and TRBJ2-7, with TRBD2 identical over 7 bases. CDR1 and CDR2 from the germline V gene are SNHLY and FYNNEI. With V trimmed by 2 bases and J by 4 bases, 8 bases remained unmatched. This CDR3 spans 15 amino acids. The CDR3 nucleotides read TGTGCCAGCAGTGAAAACGGGAGGAATATTTACGAGCAGTACTTC. Encoded protein: CASSENGRNIYEQYF.

The rearrangement uses TRBV19 and TRBJ2-1; TRBD1 matches 7 bases. V was pared by 1 base and J by 5 bases, with 5 bases of the junction left unmatched. Germline CDR1 reads LNHDA; CDR2 reads SQIVND (reference sequence). The CDR3 runs to 15 residues. This CDR3 reads CASSIVSGGDNEQFF. In DNA, the CDR3 is TGTGCCAGTAGTATAGTGTCAGGGGGAGACAATGAGCAGTTCTTC.

V is TRBV30 and J is TRBJ2-1; no definite D call. Trimming pared 2 bases from V and 8 bases from J, leaving 10 bases between. The CDR3 covers 12 residues. Germline CDR1 and CDR2: GTSNPN and SVGIG (reference sequence). CDR3: CAWSLRSDEQFF. The CDR3 nucleotides are TGTGCCTGGAGTCTACGGTCCGATGAGCAGTTCTTC.